Listed below are T cell receptor beta chains from one sample, sequenced in a study of blood T cell repertoires in COVID-19. Profiling relied on immunoSEQ multiplex PCR, and the TCRdb table lists in-frame clones only, not all of them. Counted here are more than 250,000 clones, approximately 87% occurring once; the ten biggest clones make up less than 6%. The sequencing sample was made of peripheral blood. These receptor sequences come from a man aged 55 to 70 who had recovered from COVID-19. Both conserved end residues are part of each CDR3. The order of the fields is CDR3 DNA, CDR3 protein, V gene, D gene, J gene, clone size. The D gene is left open where the match is weak. Size values are once, few and many counts, or a class for expanded clones, and some rows have none.

CDR3 DNA: TGCGCCAGCAGCTACGGGACTAGCTCACCGGGAGAGACCCAGTACTTC; CDR3 protein: CASSYGTSSPGETQYF; V gene: TRBV5-1; D gene: TRBD2; J gene: TRBJ2-5; clone size: NA
CDR3 DNA: TGTGCCAGCAGGACCTACGGGGACAATGAGCAGTTCTTC; CDR3 protein: CASRTYGDNEQFF; V gene: TRBV6-5; D gene: NA; J gene: TRBJ2-1; clone size: NA
CDR3 DNA: TGTGCCACACAGACCCGGGCGGCGGGGACAGATACGCAGTATTTT; CDR3 protein: CATQTRAAGTDTQYF; V gene: TRBV19; D gene: NA; J gene: TRBJ2-3; clone size: NA
CDR3 DNA: TGTGCCTGGAGTAAGGGACAGGGTTGGGGCTATGGCTACACCTTC; CDR3 protein: CAWSKGQGWGYGYTF; V gene: TRBV30; D gene: TRBD1; J gene: TRBJ1-2; clone size: once
CDR3 DNA: TGCGCCAGCCAGTGGGGGGATGGGGCCAAAAACATTCAGTACTTC; CDR3 protein: CASQWGDGAKNIQYF; V gene: TRBV10-2; D gene: NA; J gene: TRBJ2-4; clone size: NA
CDR3 DNA: TGTGCCAGCAGCTTGGACCCGGCAACTAATGAAAAACTGTTTTTT; CDR3 protein: CASSLDPATNEKLFF; V gene: TRBV5-4; D gene: NA; J gene: TRBJ1-4; clone size: NA
CDR3 DNA: TGTGCCAGCAGCGTAGAAGCGGGGAGCTCCTACGAGCAGTACTTC; CDR3 protein: CASSVEAGSSYEQYF; V gene: TRBV9; D gene: TRBD2; J gene: TRBJ2-7; clone size: NA
CDR3 DNA: TGTGCCAGCAGCTTACAAGGGCCTAGCATCACCGGGGAGCTGTTTTTT; CDR3 protein: CASSLQGPSITGELFF; V gene: TRBV7-6; D gene: NA; J gene: TRBJ2-2; clone size: NA
CDR3 DNA: TGTGCCAGCAGCTTCGACAGGAGCTCCTACAATGAGCAGTTCTTC; CDR3 protein: CASSFDRSSYNEQFF; V gene: TRBV7-2; D gene: NA; J gene: TRBJ2-1; clone size: once
CDR3 DNA: TGCGCCAGCAGCTGGGGACTAGCGAGCGGCACAGATACGCAGTATTTT; CDR3 protein: CASSWGLASGTDTQYF; V gene: TRBV5-1; D gene: TRBD2; J gene: TRBJ2-3; clone size: NA
CDR3 DNA: TGTGCCAGCAGGCCAACTACTAGCGGGGGTCGCACCGGGGAGCTGTTTTTT; CDR3 protein: CASRPTTSGGRTGELFF; V gene: TRBV7-9; D gene: TRBD2; J gene: TRBJ2-2; clone size: NA
CDR3 DNA: TGTGCCAGCACGAGGACAGGGCCTTCTTTAGAGACCCAGTACTTC; CDR3 protein: CASTRTGPSLETQYF; V gene: TRBV7-8; D gene: TRBD1; J gene: TRBJ2-5; clone size: few
CDR3 DNA: TGTGCCAGTAGTACGACAGTCCTCTCCTACAATGAGCAGTTCTTC; CDR3 protein: CASSTTVLSYNEQFF; V gene: TRBV19; D gene: NA; J gene: TRBJ2-1; clone size: NA
CDR3 DNA: TGTGCCAGCAGTTCCGACAGGGCGATTCCGCCCCAGCATTTT; CDR3 protein: CASSSDRAIPPQHF; V gene: TRBV5-6; D gene: TRBD1; J gene: TRBJ1-5; clone size: NA
CDR3 DNA: TGTGCCAGCAGGCGGACTAGCGGGAGCACAGATACGCAGTATTTT; CDR3 protein: CASRRTSGSTDTQYF; V gene: TRBV6-5; D gene: TRBD2; J gene: TRBJ2-3; clone size: NA
CDR3 DNA: TGTGCCAGCAGCCAAGATAGAACAGGGGCGGACGGGGAGCTGTTTTTT; CDR3 protein: CASSQDRTGADGELFF; V gene: TRBV3-1/TRBV3-2; D gene: TRBD1; J gene: TRBJ2-2; clone size: NA
CDR3 DNA: TGTGCCAGCAGTGTAGCGGGGGCACCCTACGAGCAGTACTTC; CDR3 protein: CASSVAGAPYEQYF; V gene: TRBV25-1; D gene: TRBD2; J gene: TRBJ2-7; clone size: NA
CDR3 DNA: TGTGCCAGCAGTGAACAAGAGTACAGTGGCTACACCTTC; CDR3 protein: CASSEQEYSGYTF; V gene: TRBV6-1; D gene: NA; J gene: TRBJ1-2; clone size: NA
CDR3 DNA: TGTGCCAGCAGTCAAAACCGGGACAGGAACACAGATACGCAGTATTTT; CDR3 protein: CASSQNRDRNTDTQYF; V gene: TRBV6-2/TRBV6-3; D gene: TRBD1; J gene: TRBJ2-3; clone size: once
CDR3 DNA: TGCGCCAGCAGCCAAGGTCCAGCGGGGGCCTACGAGCAGTACTTC; CDR3 protein: CASSQGPAGAYEQYF; V gene: TRBV4-1; D gene: TRBD2; J gene: TRBJ2-7; clone size: NA
CDR3 DNA: TGTGCCAGCAGCTTCAACGCAGGGATCAATGAGCAGTTCTTC; CDR3 protein: CASSFNAGINEQFF; V gene: TRBV11-1; D gene: NA; J gene: TRBJ2-1; clone size: NA
CDR3 DNA: TGCGCCAGCAGCCGCGGGGTAGCGGGGTCCGGGGAGCTGTTTTTT; CDR3 protein: CASSRGVAGSGELFF; V gene: TRBV5-1; D gene: TRBD2; J gene: TRBJ2-2; clone size: NA
CDR3 DNA: TGTGCCAGCTCCAACCGGAGGGGGACAGCTAACACTGAAGCTTTCTTT; CDR3 protein: CASSNRRGTANTEAFF; V gene: TRBV18; D gene: TRBD1; J gene: TRBJ1-1; clone size: NA
CDR3 DNA: TGTGCCACCTCAGTGGACAGGGGACCCTACGAGCAGTACTTC; CDR3 protein: CATSVDRGPYEQYF; V gene: TRBV15; D gene: TRBD1; J gene: TRBJ2-7; clone size: NA
CDR3 DNA: TGTGCCACCAGTGACCCCGGACTAGCGGGCACAGATACGCAGTATTTT; CDR3 protein: CATSDPGLAGTDTQYF; V gene: TRBV24-1; D gene: TRBD2; J gene: TRBJ2-3; clone size: NA
CDR3 DNA: TGTGCTAGTGGTTCGACACATACGGGACTAGCGGGAGGGCCGACAGATACGCAGTATTTT; CDR3 protein: CASGSTHTGLAGGPTDTQYF; V gene: TRBV12-5; D gene: TRBD2; J gene: TRBJ2-3; clone size: NA
CDR3 DNA: TGTGCCAGCAGCTTAGATCGGGGACAGGGCTCCTACAATGAGCAGTTCTTC; CDR3 protein: CASSLDRGQGSYNEQFF; V gene: TRBV11-3; D gene: TRBD1; J gene: TRBJ2-1; clone size: NA
CDR3 DNA: TGTGCCAGCAGTTTCTCGAATGGGCCTGGAAACACCATATATTTT; CDR3 protein: CASSFSNGPGNTIYF; V gene: TRBV6-5; D gene: NA; J gene: TRBJ1-3; clone size: NA
CDR3 DNA: TGTGCCAGCAGCAAACTAGCGCTGACCTACAATGAGCAGTTCTTC; CDR3 protein: CASSKLALTYNEQFF; V gene: TRBV6-5; D gene: TRBD2; J gene: TRBJ2-1; clone size: NA
CDR3 DNA: TGTGCCAGCAGCCTTCCGGGACTAGCGGGTATGAATGAGCAGTTCTTC; CDR3 protein: CASSLPGLAGMNEQFF; V gene: TRBV5-4; D gene: TRBD2; J gene: TRBJ2-1; clone size: NA
CDR3 DNA: TGTGCCATCAGTGAGTCTGGAGATAGGAACATTCAGTACTTC; CDR3 protein: CAISESGDRNIQYF; V gene: TRBV10-3; D gene: NA; J gene: TRBJ2-4; clone size: NA
CDR3 DNA: TGTGCCAGCAGCGTAGACCCCAGGGTTACGGACTATGGCTACACCTTC; CDR3 protein: CASSVDPRVTDYGYTF; V gene: TRBV9; D gene: NA; J gene: TRBJ1-2; clone size: NA
CDR3 DNA: TGTGCCAGCAGTGAGAGGGCGCCGACAGATACGCAGTATTTT; CDR3 protein: CASSERAPTDTQYF; V gene: TRBV3-1/TRBV3-2; D gene: NA; J gene: TRBJ2-3; clone size: NA
CDR3 DNA: TGTGCCAGCAGCCAGCGGGACGGATCTAATTCACCCCTCCACTTT; CDR3 protein: CASSQRDGSNSPLHF; V gene: TRBV7-9; D gene: NA; J gene: TRBJ1-6; clone size: NA
CDR3 DNA: TGTGCCAGTAGTATCGGACAGGGGGTTACAGATACGCAGTATTTT; CDR3 protein: CASSIGQGVTDTQYF; V gene: TRBV19; D gene: TRBD1; J gene: TRBJ2-3; clone size: once
CDR3 DNA: TGTGCCAGCAGCACCGGGACTAGCAACACTGAAGCTTTCTTT; CDR3 protein: CASSTGTSNTEAFF; V gene: TRBV7-2; D gene: NA; J gene: TRBJ1-1; clone size: once
CDR3 DNA: TGTGCCAGCACCCCCGGCCGGACTAGCGGTACGAATGAGCAGTTCTTC; CDR3 protein: CASTPGRTSGTNEQFF; V gene: TRBV7-8; D gene: TRBD2; J gene: TRBJ2-1; clone size: NA
CDR3 DNA: TGTGCCAGCCACCCCGGAGGGGACCAGCCCCAGCATTTT; CDR3 protein: CASHPGGDQPQHF; V gene: TRBV18; D gene: NA; J gene: TRBJ1-5; clone size: NA
CDR3 DNA: TGTGCCAGCAGCTTGGGACAGGGAAGGTCTCGAGAGCAGTACTTC; CDR3 protein: CASSLGQGRSREQYF; V gene: TRBV7-2; D gene: TRBD1; J gene: TRBJ2-7; clone size: NA
CDR3 DNA: TGCAGTGCTAGTGTAGGTCAGGGGCCCCGAGAGACCCAGTACTTC; CDR3 protein: CSASVGQGPRETQYF; V gene: TRBV20-1; D gene: NA; J gene: TRBJ2-5; clone size: NA
CDR3 DNA: TGTGCCAGCAGCCGGGAGGGGGCGGTGACTAATGAAAAACTGTTTTTT; CDR3 protein: CASSREGAVTNEKLFF; V gene: TRBV28; D gene: TRBD1; J gene: TRBJ1-4; clone size: NA
CDR3 DNA: TGTGCCAGCAGCCTTAGGACTCCTTCCCCTTCTTACAATGAGCAGTTCTTC; CDR3 protein: CASSLRTPSPSYNEQFF; V gene: TRBV3-1/TRBV3-2; D gene: NA; J gene: TRBJ2-1; clone size: NA